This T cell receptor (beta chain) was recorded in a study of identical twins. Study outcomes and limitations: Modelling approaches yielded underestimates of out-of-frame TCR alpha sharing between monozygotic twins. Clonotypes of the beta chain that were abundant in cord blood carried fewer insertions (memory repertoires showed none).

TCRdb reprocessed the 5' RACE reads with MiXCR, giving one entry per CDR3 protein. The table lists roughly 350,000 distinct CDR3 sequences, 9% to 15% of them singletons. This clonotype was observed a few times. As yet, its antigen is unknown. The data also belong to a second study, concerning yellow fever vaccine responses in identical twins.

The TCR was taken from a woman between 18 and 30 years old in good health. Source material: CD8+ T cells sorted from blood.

CDR3 amino acids: CSVEEVAGQGGPYEQYF. The CDR3 bases are TGCAGCGTTGAAGAGGTGGCAGGACAGGGGGGGCCCTACGAGCAGTACTTC. This chain links TRBV29-1 with TRBJ2-7; TRBD1 matches at 10 bases. J lost 2 bases, V lost 0 bases, and 10 bases had no gene match. CDR1 and CDR2 from the germline V gene are SQVTM and ANQGSEA. The CDR3 length is 17 residues.